A single sample is the source of the 28 T cell receptor beta chains below, sequenced in a study of cytomegalovirus exposure and HLA in healthy donors. The primer mix had 60 Vbeta and 13 Jbeta primers. Clones were read by immunoSEQ multiplex PCR, and TCRdb kept only the in-frame ones, dropping some. Of 150,000 to 200,000 clones in the sample, about 86% were seen once. The sequenced sample consisted of PBMCs. These receptors were taken from a man aged 35 to 55 in good health and CMV-seropositive.

In its sample, this clone was seen once. CDR3 nucleotides: TGTGCCAGCAGTCCCGGCGGTCAGCCCCAGCATTTT. It is translated as CASSPGGQPQHF. This chain uses TRBV28 with TRBJ1-5, with unresolved D. The germline CDR1 and CDR2 sequences are MDHEN and SYDVKM. The CDR3 has 12 amino acids. V was trimmed by 5 bases and J by 6 bases, leaving 8 bases between them.

The V and J genes are TRBV11-2 and TRBJ2-1; 10 nucleotides agree with TRBD2. V was clipped by 4 bases and J by 5 bases; unmatched bases: 5. Germline CDR1 is SGHAT and CDR2 is FQNNGV. The CDR3 is 15 residues long. The CDR3 DNA reads TGTGCCAGCAGCTCCTGGACTAGCGGAAACAATGAGCAGTTCTTC. Encoded protein: CASSSWTSGNNEQFF.

The chain couples TRBV10-3 to TRBJ1-1; no definite D call. This CDR3 has 14 residues. CDR1 ENHRY and CDR2 SYGVKD come from the germline V gene. Trimming stripped 5 bases from V and 3 bases from J, with 13 bases between. CDR3 in DNA: TGTGCCATCAGTCCCCGGGCCGGGGACACTGAAGCTTTCTTT. Translating gives CAISPRAGDTEAFF.

The genes are TRBV5-1 and TRBJ2-3; 7 bases align to TRBD2. There are 16 residues in the CDR3. With V trimmed by 4 bases and J by 1 base, 9 bases remained unmatched. Germline CDR1 and CDR2: SGHRS and YFSETQ. CDR3: CASSGGTAGGTDTQYF. The DNA of the CDR3 is TGCGCCAGCAGCGGCGGGACTGCGGGGGGCACAGATACGCAGTATTTT.

The chain links TRBV28 to TRBJ2-5; a possible D gene is TRBD1 (6 bases). V was trimmed by 5 bases and J by 7 bases, leaving 29 bases between them. Germline values: CDR1 MDHEN, CDR2 SYDVKM. The CDR3 length is 18 residues. The CDR3 coding sequence is TGTGCCAGCAGTCCCCAGCGTAGGACAGTATCAAGAGATGGGACCCAGTACTTC. Its protein is CASSPQRRTVSRDGTQYF.

The genes are TRBV7-9 and TRBJ2-7, with a possible D match to TRBD2 (6 bases). V was clipped by 1 base and J by 7 bases, with 20 bases between them. The germline gives CDR1 SEHNR, CDR2 FQNEAQ (reference sequence). CDR3 length: 16 amino acids. The CDR3 bases are TGTGCCAGCAGCTTAGTAGCGGCAAGGCGGGCGGGAGAGCAGTACTTC. Translating it yields CASSLVAARRAGEQYF.

For this clone: Relative to the germline gene, one junction end is altered; a read error may explain this. This chain uses TRBV6-6 with TRBJ1-1, with D possibly TRBD1 on 6 matching bases. The CDR3 is 16 amino acids. The germline CDR1 and CDR2 sequences are MNHNY and SVGAGI (reference sequence). The CDR3 DNA reads TGTGCCAGCAGTTACTCTCCAGGGGTCATGAACGCTGAAGCTTTCTTT. This codes for CASSYSPGVMNAEAFF.

There are a few counts of this clone. The chain links TRBV5-1 to TRBJ1-2, with D perhaps TRBD1 (5 bases). The CDR3 has 14 amino acids. V lost 3 bases, J lost 4 bases, and 13 bases lay in between. In germline, CDR1 is SGHRS, CDR2 YFSETQ. In DNA, the CDR3 is TGCGCCAGCAGCTCTCGCCCCGACAGCTATGGCTACACCTTC. This sequence encodes CASSSRPDSYGYTF.

The chain is built from TRBV6-5 and TRBJ2-5, with D possibly TRBD2 on 7 matching bases. Germline lookup yields CDR1 MNHEY and CDR2 SVGAGI. The CDR3 loop spans 15 amino acids. Deletions cut 4 bases from V and 5 bases from J, with 17 bases between. The DNA for the CDR3 is TGTGCCAGCAGTTGGGGGCTAGCGGCCGTGGAGACCCAGTACTTC. This encodes CASSWGLAAVETQYF.

This chain links TRBV5-1 with TRBJ2-7; 9 nucleotides align to TRBD1. The CDR3 is 14 amino acids. CDR1 and CDR2 from the germline V gene are SGHRS and YFSETQ. Unmatched junction bases numbered 8, after V lost 6 bases and J lost 4 bases. The chain's CDR3 is CASTRDRERYEQYF. The CDR3, as DNA: TGCGCCAGCACCCGGGACAGGGAGAGGTACGAGCAGTACTTC.

Comment on this clone: The germline gene is not matched at one end of the junction; a read error may be the cause. This rearrangement joins TRBV7-7 to TRBJ2-2; 7 bases are shared with TRBD2. This CDR3 is 18 amino acids long. Germline V gene data show CDR1 as SSHAT and CDR2 as FNYEAQ (reference sequence). CDR3 nucleotides: TGTGCTAGCAGCCAAGCGGGGCATTATGCCCCGAACACCGGGGAGCTGTTTTTT. It encodes CASSQAGHYAPNTGELFF.

This clone was seen just once. The chain employs TRBV25-1 and TRBJ2-7; the D gene is possibly TRBD1 (6 bases). Trimming cost V 5 bases and J 5 bases, with 13 bases left between them. The germline V gene has CDR1 MGHDK and CDR2 SYGVNS. The CDR3 runs to 13 residues. The chain's CDR3 is CASSPQGPHEQYF. DNA for the CDR3: TGTGCCAGCAGTCCACAGGGTCCCCACGAGCAGTACTTC.

V is TRBV2 and J is TRBJ2-7; 15 positions match TRBD2. Germline assignment: CDR1 SNHLY and CDR2 FYNNEI. The CDR3 length is 15 residues. After removal of 5 bases from V and 12 bases from J, the junction contained 11 bases not matched to a gene. The CDR3 loop reads CASSPRTSGGVSRYF. CDR3 nucleotides: TGTGCCAGCAGTCCCCGGACTAGCGGGGGGGTATCAAGGTACTTC.

This clone was detected a few times. The CDR3 sequence: CATSERNQPQHF. DNA for the CDR3: TGTGCCACGTCGGAGAGAAATCAGCCCCAGCATTTT. V and J are TRBV19 and TRBJ1-5; D not certain. The CDR3 runs 12 residues. The V gene lost 10 bases and the J gene lost 4 bases, with 11 bases spanning the gap. Germline CDR1 is LNHDA and CDR2 is SQIVND (reference sequence).

This clone was seen just once. The V and J genes are TRBV15 and TRBJ2-5; tentatively, D is TRBD2 (5 bases). The germline V gene has CDR1 LNHNV and CDR2 YYDKDF (reference sequence). V was clipped by 0 bases and J by 5 bases, with 13 bases between them. The CDR3 length is 15 residues. The CDR3 DNA sequence: TGTGCCACCAGCAGAGAGGCTAGCAATAGGGAGACCCAGTACTTC. This sequence encodes CATSREASNRETQYF.

The chain carries TRBV6-1 and TRBJ2-1, with 9 positions matching TRBD2. V lost 2 bases to trimming and J lost 8 bases; unmatched junction nucleotides: 7. CDR1 is MNHNS and CDR2 is SASEGT in the germline V gene. CDR3 length: 15 residues. The CDR3 nucleotides are TGTGCCAGCAGTGAAAGCGCGGGAGGGCCCTATGAGCAGTTCTTC. It specifies CASSESAGGPYEQFF.

In the case of this clone: The junction departs from germline at one end; a sequencing error may be responsible. The V call is TRBV7-7, the J call TRBJ2-3; possibly TRBD2 for D (6 bases). The CDR3 is made up of 15 amino acids. The germline V gene has CDR1 SSHAT and CDR2 FNYEAQ (reference sequence). CDR3 residues: CASSTGLSSTDTQYF. Here the CDR3 DNA reads TGTGCTAGCAGCACGGGACTGTCCTCCACAGATACGCAGTATTTT.

This chain joins TRBV28 and TRBJ2-7, with D uncertain. From germline, CDR1 is MDHEN and CDR2 SYDVKM. Trimming cost V 5 bases and J 7 bases, with 30 bases left between them. This CDR3 spans 18 amino acids. The CDR3 coding sequence is TGTGCCAGCAGTCCCCCAGCGATAATAGGCGGTCTCTCAACTGAGCAGTACTTC. Its translation is CASSPPAIIGGLSTEQYF. Filled out from reference TRBV28 and TRBJ2-7, the complete variable domain reads DVKVTQSSRYLVKRTGEKVFLECVQDMDHENMFWYRQDPGLGLRLIYFSYDVKMKEKGDIPEGYSVSREKKERFSLILESASTNQTSMYLCASSPPAIIGGLSTEQYFGPGTRLTVT.

The rearrangement uses TRBV25-1 and TRBJ1-1; D is possibly TRBD1 (5 bases). V lost 7 bases, J lost 1 base, and 7 bases lay in between. The germline CDR1 and CDR2 sequences are MGHDK and SYGVNS. CDR3 length equals 12 residues. The CDR3 nucleotides are TGTGCCAGCAAGACAGCGAACACTGAAGCTTTCTTT. The encoded protein is CASKTANTEAFF.

J is TRBJ2-1 and V is TRBV25-1, with a tentative D call TRBD2 (6 bases). Deletions cut 5 bases from V and 9 bases from J, with 17 bases between. In germline, CDR1 is MGHDK, CDR2 SYGVNS. The CDR3 loop spans 14 amino acids. CDR3 residues: CASSLSGLNGEQFF. DNA for the CDR3: TGTGCCAGCAGTTTAAGCGGGTTAAATGGTGAGCAGTTCTTC.

The rearrangement links TRBV28 to TRBJ1-1, with D uncertain. Trimming took off 7 bases at V and 4 bases at J, with 7 bases between the two ends. The CDR3 has 11 residues. Germline V gene lookup returns CDR1 MDHEN and CDR2 SYDVKM. The CDR3: CASTDITEAFF. In DNA, the CDR3 is TGTGCCAGCACCGACATCACTGAAGCTTTCTTT.

This clone was detected only a few times. The chain couples TRBV11-3 to TRBJ2-7; unclear D gene. Germline V gives CDR1 SGHNT, CDR2 YENEEA. CDR3 length: 13 amino acids. V was clipped by 3 bases and J by 6 bases, with 12 bases between them. CDR3 region: CASSFTKASEQYF. CDR3 bases: TGTGCCAGCAGCTTCACTAAAGCGTCCGAGCAGTACTTC.

The chain combines TRBV7-6 with TRBJ2-1; TRBD2 is a possible D gene (5 bases). V gave up 5 bases and J gave up 5 bases, with 19 bases separating them. The CDR3 spans 16 residues. Germline values: CDR1 SGHVS, CDR2 FNYEAQ. The CDR3 reads CASSTNLAPPNNEQFF. The CDR3 DNA sequence: TGTGCCAGCAGCACCAACCTAGCTCCCCCCAACAATGAGCAGTTCTTC.

V and J are TRBV7-3 and TRBJ2-1; 16 bases fit TRBD2. The CDR3 spans 17 residues. Germline CDR1 is SGHTA and CDR2 is FQGTGA. The V and J ends lost 5 bases and 9 bases, in that order; junction bases with no gene match: 10. This CDR3 reads CASSPTGGTSGRGEQFF. In DNA form, the CDR3 reads TGTGCCAGCAGCCCAACGGGGGGGACTAGCGGGAGGGGTGAGCAGTTCTTC.

The chain couples TRBV5-1 to TRBJ2-3, with no clear D. Deletions cut 0 bases from V and 6 bases from J, with 11 bases between. The germline gives CDR1 SGHRS, CDR2 YFSETQ. The CDR3 sequence is 14 residues long. CDR3 region: CASSLAVAADTQYF. The CDR3 region has the DNA TGCGCCAGCAGCTTGGCCGTGGCGGCGGATACGCAGTATTTT.

This chain joins TRBV4-3 and TRBJ1-2; D ambiguous. The germline V gene has CDR1 LGHNA and CDR2 YSLEER. There are 14 residues in the CDR3. Trimming shortened V by 0 bases and J by 7 bases, and 12 bases separated the two germline ends. This CDR3 reads CASSQEPSSSGYTF. In DNA, the CDR3 is TGCGCCAGCAGCCAAGAACCATCCTCTAGTGGCTACACCTTC.

The V call is TRBV6-5, the J call TRBJ2-7; TRBD1 matches 8 bases. J lost 3 bases, V lost 8 bases, and 9 bases had no gene match. This CDR3 comprises 14 residues. CDR1 is MNHEY, CDR2 SVGAGI, per germline. CDR3 nucleotides: TGTGCCAGCCGCCGGGACAGGTCTGTCTACGAGCAGTACTTC. Its translation: CASRRDRSVYEQYF.

This clone was counted a few times. The V call is TRBV11-2, the J call TRBJ1-1; the D gene is possibly TRBD1 (6 bases). CDR1 and CDR2 from the germline V gene are SGHAT and FQNNGV. This CDR3 comprises 17 residues. V gave up 4 bases and J gave up 0 bases, with 18 bases separating them. CDR3 in DNA: TGTGCCAGCAGCTCTACAGGGAATGAGGGCATGAACACTGAAGCTTTCTTT. Amino acid sequence: CASSSTGNEGMNTEAFF.